This T cell receptor beta chain was sequenced for a study of blood T cell repertoires in COVID-19 (TCRdb year 2020). In the study overall: Samples covering the acute and convalescent phases of COVID-19 were provided by collaborators in the United States, Italy and Spain. The material from the prospective study consisted of cDNA or gDNA derived from T cells, B-cell-depleted T cells, or PBMCs. Deeply sampled blood TCRbeta repertoires from subjects exposed to, actively infected with, or recovered from COVID-19 were included in the dataset. A freely available public database, intended as a resource for researchers studying the immune response to SARS-CoV-2, is where the repertoires were released. The samples were drawn from the first 160 participants of the ongoing ImmuneRACE study and from some 1,300 subjects provided by 6 global collaborators. The sample metadata nearly always contained a de-identified subject ID, COVID-19 status, age in years and sex. Where HLA class I and class II types were available, the types were taken from metadata supplied by the sample provider, not from assay-based typing. Overall results and qualifications from the work: Clinical and demographic metadata were provided uncurated, with the amount varying by source and participant.

On this clone: Its cognate antigen has yet to be identified. The sample holds no much larger clone one base away, and base qualities are not on file.

At one collaborating source in Seattle, patients were enrolled during active infection and were followed longitudinally through the course of disease. Each collaborating institution followed its own protocols to collect whole blood in K2EDTA tubes. For TCRbeta analysis, collaborators shipped samples in one of three forms: frozen whole blood, isolated PBMCs, or DNA extracted from either of those sample types. For this chain, trimming is 4 bases at the V end and 1 base at the J end, and the number of junction bases without a gene match is 7. The CDR3 runs 16 amino acids, cysteine and phenylalanine included. Of all the DNA, just the CDR3 is kept, 48 bases in frame from base 1. From a lookup of the germline V gene (reference sequence), CDR1 and CDR2 are SGHKS and YYEKEE. TCRbeta CDR3 regions were amplified from genomic DNA using the immunoSEQ Assay, a bias-controlled multiplex PCR. In the source study's methods: Nucleated cell counts per sample were estimated from amplification of reference gene primers within the assay. To quantify the absolute abundance of each unique TCRbeta CDR3 rearrangement, sequence reads were collapsed and filtered. For each sample, productive Simpson clonality was calculated as the square root of Simpson's diversity index over productive rearrangements. Drawn from immuneACCESS, this table holds only the in-frame rearrangements with V and J called that TCRdb kept. Clones are partly lost; checked studies trace under half to an unresolved V gene and leave the rest unexplained. That table furnishes V, J and clone size, whereas the DNA furnished D and trimming. The sample table lists about 190,000 clones, around 76% of them with a count of one. Clones ranked in the top ten supply approximately 8.1% of the sample.

Sequenced sample: peripheral blood. The sequence is built from TRBV5-5 and TRBJ2-3; 9 bases in the junction line up with TRBD2. This receptor was identified in a woman aged 55-69 years with COVID-19, enrolled during active disease. The CDR3 protein is CASSMLSSGGTDTQYF. In nucleotide form, the sequence is TGTGCCAGCAGCATGCTTTCTAGCGGGGGCACAGATACGCAGTATTTT.